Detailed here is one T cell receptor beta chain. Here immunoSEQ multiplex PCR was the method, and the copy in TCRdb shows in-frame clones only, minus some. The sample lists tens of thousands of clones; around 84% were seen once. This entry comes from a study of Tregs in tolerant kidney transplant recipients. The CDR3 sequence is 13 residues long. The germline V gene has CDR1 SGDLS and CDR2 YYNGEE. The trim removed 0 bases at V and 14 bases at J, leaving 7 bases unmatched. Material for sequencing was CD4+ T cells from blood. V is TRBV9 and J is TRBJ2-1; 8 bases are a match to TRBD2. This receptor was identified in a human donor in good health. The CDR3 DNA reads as TGTGCCAGCAGCGTAGACTACGGGACTAGAAAGTTCTTC. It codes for CASSVDYGTRKFF.